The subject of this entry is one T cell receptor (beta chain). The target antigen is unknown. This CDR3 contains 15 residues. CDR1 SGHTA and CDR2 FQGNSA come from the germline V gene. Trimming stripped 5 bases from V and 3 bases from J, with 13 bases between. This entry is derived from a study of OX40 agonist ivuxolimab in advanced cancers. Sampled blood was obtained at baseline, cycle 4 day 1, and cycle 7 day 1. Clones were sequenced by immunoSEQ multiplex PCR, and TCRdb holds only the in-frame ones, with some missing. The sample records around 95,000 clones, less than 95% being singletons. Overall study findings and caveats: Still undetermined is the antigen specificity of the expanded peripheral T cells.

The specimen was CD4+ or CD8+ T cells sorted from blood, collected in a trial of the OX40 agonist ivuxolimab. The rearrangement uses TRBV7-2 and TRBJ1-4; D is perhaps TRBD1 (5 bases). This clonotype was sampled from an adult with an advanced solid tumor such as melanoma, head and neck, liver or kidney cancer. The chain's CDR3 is CASSAQTASNEKLFF. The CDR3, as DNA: TGTGCCAGCAGCGCACAGACAGCATCTAATGAAAAACTGTTTTTT.